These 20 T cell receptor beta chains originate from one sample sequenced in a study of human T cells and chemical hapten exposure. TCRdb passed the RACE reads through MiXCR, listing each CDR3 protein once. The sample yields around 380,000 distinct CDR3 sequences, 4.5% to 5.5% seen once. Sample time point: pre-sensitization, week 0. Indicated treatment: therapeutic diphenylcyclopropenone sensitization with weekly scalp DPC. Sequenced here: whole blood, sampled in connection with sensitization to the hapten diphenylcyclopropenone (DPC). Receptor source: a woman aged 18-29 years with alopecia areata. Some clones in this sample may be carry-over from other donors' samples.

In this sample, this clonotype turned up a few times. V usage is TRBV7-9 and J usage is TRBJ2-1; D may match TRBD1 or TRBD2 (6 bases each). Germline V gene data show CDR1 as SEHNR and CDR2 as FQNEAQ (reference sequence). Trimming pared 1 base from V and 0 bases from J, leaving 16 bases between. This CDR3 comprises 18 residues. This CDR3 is CASSLEGRGPFSYNEQFF. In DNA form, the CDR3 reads TGTGCCAGCAGCTTAGAGGGCCGGGGGCCTTTCTCCTACAATGAGCAGTTCTTC.

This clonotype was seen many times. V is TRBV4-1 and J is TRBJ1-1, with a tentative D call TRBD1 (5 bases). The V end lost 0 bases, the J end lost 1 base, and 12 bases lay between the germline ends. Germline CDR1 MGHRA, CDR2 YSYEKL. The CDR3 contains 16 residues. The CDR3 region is CASSQEQYDRNTEAFF. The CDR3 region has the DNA TGCGCCAGCAGCCAAGAACAGTATGACAGGAACACTGAAGCTTTCTTT.

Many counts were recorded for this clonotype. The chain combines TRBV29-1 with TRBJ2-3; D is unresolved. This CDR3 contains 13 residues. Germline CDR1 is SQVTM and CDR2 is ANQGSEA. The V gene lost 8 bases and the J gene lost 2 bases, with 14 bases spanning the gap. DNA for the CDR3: TGCAGCCAAATCGAATCATTCACAGATACGCAGTATTTT. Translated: CSQIESFTDTQYF.

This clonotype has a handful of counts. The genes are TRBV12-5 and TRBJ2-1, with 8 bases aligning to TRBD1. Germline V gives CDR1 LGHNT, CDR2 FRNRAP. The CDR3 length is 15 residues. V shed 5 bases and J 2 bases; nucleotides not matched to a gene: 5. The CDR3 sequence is CASGPSGQAYNEQFF. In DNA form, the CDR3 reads TGTGCTAGTGGTCCCTCGGGACAGGCCTACAATGAGCAGTTCTTC.

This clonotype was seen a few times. CDR3 nucleotide sequence: TGTGCCAGCAGTTACTCGACGGGGGGGGCCGCCTCGGATACGCAGTATTTT. It codes for CASSYSTGGAASDTQYF. This rearrangement joins TRBV6-2 or TRBV6-3 to TRBJ2-3; 8 positions agree with TRBD2. The CDR3 runs to 17 residues. J lost 6 bases, V lost 0 bases, and 11 bases had no gene match. In germline, CDR1 is MNHEY, CDR2 SVGEGT.

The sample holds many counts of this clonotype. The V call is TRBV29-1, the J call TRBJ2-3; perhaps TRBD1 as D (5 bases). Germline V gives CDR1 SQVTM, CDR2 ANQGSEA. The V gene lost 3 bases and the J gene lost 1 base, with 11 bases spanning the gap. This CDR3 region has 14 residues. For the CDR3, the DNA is TGCAGCGTTGACCGGGCAGGGCGCACAGATACGCAGTATTTT. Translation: CSVDRAGRTDTQYF.

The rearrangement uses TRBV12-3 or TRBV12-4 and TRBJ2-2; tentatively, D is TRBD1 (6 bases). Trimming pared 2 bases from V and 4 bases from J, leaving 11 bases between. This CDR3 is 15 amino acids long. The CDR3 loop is CASSLLGAGTGELFF. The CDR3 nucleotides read TGTGCCAGCAGTTTATTGGGGGCCGGCACCGGGGAGCTGTTTTTT.

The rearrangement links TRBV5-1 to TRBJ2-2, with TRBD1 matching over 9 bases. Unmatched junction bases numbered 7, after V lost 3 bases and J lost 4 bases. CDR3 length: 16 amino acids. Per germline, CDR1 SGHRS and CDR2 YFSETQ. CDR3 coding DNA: TGCGCCAGCAGCTCTACAGGGGGCTCGAGCACCGGGGAGCTGTTTTTT. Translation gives CASSSTGGSSTGELFF.

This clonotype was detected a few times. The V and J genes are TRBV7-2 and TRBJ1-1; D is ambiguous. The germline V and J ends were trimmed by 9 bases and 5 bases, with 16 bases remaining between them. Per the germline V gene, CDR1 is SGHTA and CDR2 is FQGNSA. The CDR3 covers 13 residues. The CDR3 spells CASSLQDLTEAFF. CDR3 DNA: TGTGCCAGTTCTCTCCAGGATCTGACTGAAGCTTTCTTT.

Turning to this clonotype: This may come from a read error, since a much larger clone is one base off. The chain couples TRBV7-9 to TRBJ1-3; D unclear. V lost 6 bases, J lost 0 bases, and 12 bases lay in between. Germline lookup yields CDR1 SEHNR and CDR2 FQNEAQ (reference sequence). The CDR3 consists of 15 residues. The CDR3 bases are TGTGCCAGCAGGGTGACGAGGTTCTCTGGAAACACCATATATTTT. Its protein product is CASRVTRFSGNTIYF.

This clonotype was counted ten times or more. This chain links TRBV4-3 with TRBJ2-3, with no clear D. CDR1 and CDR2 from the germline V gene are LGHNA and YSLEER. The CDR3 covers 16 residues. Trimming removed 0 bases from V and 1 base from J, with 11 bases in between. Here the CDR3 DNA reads TGCGCCAGCAGCCAAGAGAGGCTACTTGGCACAGATACGCAGTATTTT. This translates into CASSQERLLGTDTQYF.

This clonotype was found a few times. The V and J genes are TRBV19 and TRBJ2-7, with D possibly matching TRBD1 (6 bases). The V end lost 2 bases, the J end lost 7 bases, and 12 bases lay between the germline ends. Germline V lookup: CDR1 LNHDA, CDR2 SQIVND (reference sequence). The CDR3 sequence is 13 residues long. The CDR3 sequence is CASSITPGAEQYF. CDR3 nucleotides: TGTGCCAGTAGTATAACCCCAGGGGCTGAGCAGTACTTC.

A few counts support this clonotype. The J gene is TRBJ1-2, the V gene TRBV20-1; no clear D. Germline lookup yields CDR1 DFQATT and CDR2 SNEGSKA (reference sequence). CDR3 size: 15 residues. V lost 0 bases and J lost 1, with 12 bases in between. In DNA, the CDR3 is TGCAGTGCTAGAGACATTGAGGATTATAACTATGGCTACACCTTC. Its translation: CSARDIEDYNYGYTF.

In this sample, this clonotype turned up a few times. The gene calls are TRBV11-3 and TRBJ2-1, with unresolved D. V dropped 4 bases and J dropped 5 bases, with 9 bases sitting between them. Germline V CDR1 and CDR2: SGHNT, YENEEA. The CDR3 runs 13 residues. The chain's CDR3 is CASSYDRNNEQFF. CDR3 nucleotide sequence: TGTGCCAGCAGCTACGACCGGAACAATGAGCAGTTCTTC.

The CDR3 here is CASSRSLSGAEQFF. The CDR3 coding sequence is TGTGCCAGCAGTAGGAGTCTATCGGGGGCTGAGCAGTTCTTC. V gene TRBV2 combines with J gene TRBJ2-1; D might be TRBD1 or TRBD2, each matching 6 bases. The germline V gene has CDR1 SNHLY and CDR2 FYNNEI. V dropped 5 bases and J dropped 9 bases, with 17 bases sitting between them. This CDR3 contains 14 residues.

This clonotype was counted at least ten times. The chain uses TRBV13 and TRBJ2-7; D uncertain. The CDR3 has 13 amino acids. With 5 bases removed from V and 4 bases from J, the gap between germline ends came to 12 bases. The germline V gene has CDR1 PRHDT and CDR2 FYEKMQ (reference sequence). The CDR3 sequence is CASSPRSVYEQYF. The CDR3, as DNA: TGTGCCAGCAGCCCCCGAAGTGTGTACGAGCAGTACTTC.

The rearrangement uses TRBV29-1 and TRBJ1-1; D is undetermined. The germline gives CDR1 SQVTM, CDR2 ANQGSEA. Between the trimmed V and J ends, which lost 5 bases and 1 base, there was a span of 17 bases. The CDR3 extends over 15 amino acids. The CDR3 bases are TGCAGCGTTCTTCCTCTAGGCTACTCGAACACTGAAGCTTTCTTT. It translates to CSVLPLGYSNTEAFF.

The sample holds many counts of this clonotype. The CDR3 is CASVSGGGDTQYF. The CDR3 coding sequence is TGTGCCAGCGTTAGCGGGGGAGGAGATACGCAGTATTTT. The genes are TRBV6-5 and TRBJ2-3; TRBD2 matches 9 bases. CDR3 length: 13 residues. In germline, CDR1 is MNHEY, CDR2 SVGAGI. The trim removed 8 bases at V and 5 bases at J, leaving 5 bases unmatched.

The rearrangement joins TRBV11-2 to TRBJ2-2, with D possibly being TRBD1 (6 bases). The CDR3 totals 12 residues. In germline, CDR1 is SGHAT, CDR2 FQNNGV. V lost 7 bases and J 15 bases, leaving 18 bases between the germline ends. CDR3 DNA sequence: TGTGCCAGCACCCGGTTACAAACAGGGTTGTTTTTT. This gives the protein CASTRLQTGLFF.

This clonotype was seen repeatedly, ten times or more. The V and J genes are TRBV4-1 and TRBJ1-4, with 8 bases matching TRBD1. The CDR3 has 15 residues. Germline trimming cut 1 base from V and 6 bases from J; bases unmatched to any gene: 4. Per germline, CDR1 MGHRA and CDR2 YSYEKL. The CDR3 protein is CASSQVRGRYEKLFF. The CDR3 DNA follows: TGCGCCAGCAGCCAAGTCAGGGGGCGGTATGAAAAACTGTTTTTT.